Shown below are 26 T cell receptor beta chains from a single sample sequenced in a study of shared clonotypes between healthy human individuals (dated by TCRdb to the early 2020s). Receptor amplification or capture employed the immunoSEQ multiplex PCR assay. TCRdb holds this immuneACCESS table with in-frame rearrangements only. Some clones are missing; in checked studies, unresolved V genes explain under half, and the rest has no known cause. Here the sample has about 670,000 clones; around 72% occur a single time. The ten largest make up about 2% of the sample. Sequencing was done on a sample of memory CD4+ T cells sorted from blood. The sample's cell subset or site label is to be understood as: CD45RA-negative fraction. The receptor set was obtained from a woman under 40 in good health.

The CDR3 DNA reads as TGTGCCAGTAGTATAGGCTTCACTAGCGGGACTTACGGAAATGAGCAGTTCTTC. It codes for CASSIGFTSGTYGNEQFF. The chain couples TRBV19 to TRBJ2-1; 10 nucleotides match TRBD2. Per the germline V gene, CDR1 is LNHDA and CDR2 is SQIVND (reference sequence). V was clipped by 1 base and J by 7 bases; unmatched bases: 13. The CDR3 has 18 amino acids.

This clone has a handful of counts. The chain couples TRBV28 to TRBJ1-5; D gene unclear. V was trimmed by 2 bases and J by 4 bases, leaving 12 bases between them. CDR1 and CDR2 (germline): MDHEN, SYDVKM. The CDR3 runs 15 residues. The CDR3 sequence: CASSLRTGKNQPQHF. CDR3 DNA: TGTGCCAGCAGTTTACGGACGGGGAAGAATCAGCCCCAGCATTTT.

This clone was picked up one time. This chain links TRBV14 with TRBJ2-1; D gene uncertain. With 1 base removed from V and 8 bases from J, the gap between germline ends came to 3 bases. The CDR3 is 11 amino acids. Per the germline V gene, CDR1 is SGHDN and CDR2 is FVKESK. The CDR3 DNA is TGTGCCAGCAGCCAAGGGTATGAGCAGTTCTTC. It translates to CASSQGYEQFF.

This chain joins TRBV4-2 and TRBJ2-1, with 10 bases identical to TRBD2. CDR3 length: 17 amino acids. Losses at the gene ends were 0 bases for V and 4 bases for J; bases not matched to a gene: 6. Germline loops: CDR1 LGHNA, CDR2 YNFKEQ. The CDR3 here is CASSQDYRTSGYNEQFF. The CDR3 nucleotides are TGTGCCAGCAGCCAAGATTATCGGACTAGCGGTTACAATGAGCAGTTCTTC.

The CDR3 reads CASSEVGQSSPNQPQHF. The CDR3 DNA follows: TGTGCCAGCAGTGAAGTGGGACAGTCATCTCCCAATCAGCCCCAGCATTTT. V is TRBV6-1 and J is TRBJ1-5; 7 positions agree with TRBD1. Germline V gene data show CDR1 as MNHNS and CDR2 as SASEGT. Trimming at V came to 1 base and at J to 3 bases, leaving 9 bases not matched to a gene. The CDR3 is 17 residues long.

This chain joins TRBV7-9 and TRBJ2-5, with D perhaps TRBD2 (5 bases). CDR1 is SEHNR and CDR2 is FQNEAQ in the germline V gene (reference sequence). This CDR3 is 12 amino acids long. V lost 4 bases and J 9 bases, leaving 12 bases between the germline ends. The DNA of the CDR3 is TGTGCCAGCAGCTCAGGCCTCGGGGCCCAGTACTTC. This encodes CASSSGLGAQYF.

This chain joins TRBV6-6 and TRBJ1-1, with 9 bases matching TRBD1. The CDR3 totals 15 residues. CDR1 and CDR2 (germline): MNHNY, SVGAGI (reference sequence). V lost 6 bases to trimming and J lost 7 bases; unmatched junction nucleotides: 12. Here the CDR3 reads CASSRTATGGLEAFF. The DNA of the CDR3 is TGTGCCAGCAGCCGGACAGCGACAGGGGGGCTTGAAGCTTTCTTT.

The chain recombines TRBV18 with TRBJ2-2, with 8 bases matching TRBD1. The germline V gene encodes CDR1 KGHSH and CDR2 LQKENI. The CDR3 length is 17 residues. J gave up 4 bases and V 3 bases, and 10 bases lay outside the gene matches. Written as DNA, the CDR3 is TGTGCCAGCTCACCCCGCATCGGACAGGGACCCACCGGGGAGCTGTTTTTT. Translated: CASSPRIGQGPTGELFF.

The V call is TRBV21-1, the J call TRBJ1-2; the table's D call TRBD1 went unverified against the DNA. TRBV21-1 is shown as a pseudogene. This CDR3 spans 15 amino acids. The CDR3 reads CASSKSPYRGYGYTF. The CDR3 DNA sequence: TGTGCCAGCAGCAAAAGTCCTTACAGGGGTTATGGCTACACCTTC.

This chain uses TRBV27 with TRBJ2-5; possible D gene TRBD1, 6 bases. V lost 5 bases and J lost 1, with 11 bases in between. There are 14 residues in the CDR3. Germline CDR1 and CDR2: MNHEY and SMNVEV (reference sequence). CDR3 protein: CASSGLGGQETQYF. In nucleotides, the CDR3 is TGTGCCAGCAGTGGCCTAGGGGGCCAAGAGACCCAGTACTTC.

In DNA, the CDR3 is TGCAGCGTTGGATGGGGGGCCCCGGATACGCAGTATTTT. Its translation is CSVGWGAPDTQYF. The chain is built from TRBV29-1 and TRBJ2-3, with D possibly being TRBD1 or TRBD2 (6 bases each). The length of the CDR3 is 13 residues. Trimming left V 4 bases short and J 6 bases short, with 14 bases between. The V gene's germline CDR1 is SQVTM and CDR2 ANQGSEA.

The chain couples TRBV11-2 to TRBJ2-1, with D perhaps assigned TRBD1 or TRBD2 (5 bases each). Germline V CDR1 and CDR2: SGHAT, FQNNGV. V lost 5 bases to trimming and J lost 5 bases, with 10 bases between them. CDR3 size: 13 residues. The CDR3 is CASSDGADNEQFF. The CDR3 DNA is TGTGCCAGCAGCGACGGGGCTGACAATGAGCAGTTCTTC.

Comments on this clone: A much larger clone lies a single base off, so this may be a read error. In the same sample, other DNA sequences code for this CDR3. This sequence joins TRBV6-1 and TRBJ1-2, with a weak D call TRBD1 (5 bases). Germline lookup yields CDR1 MNHNS and CDR2 SASEGT. Trimming cost V 5 bases and J 1 base, with 8 bases left between them. The CDR3 consists of 13 residues. CDR3 sequence reads: CASSPQGNYGYTF. As DNA, the CDR3 is TGTGCCAGCAGTCCTCAGGGTAACTATGGCTACACCTTC.

In regard to this clone: A much larger clone lies one base from this, so it may be a read error. This chain joins TRBV7-7 and TRBJ1-1; D uncertain. V lost 2 bases to trimming and J lost 1 base, with 5 bases between them. CDR3 length: 13 residues. Germline-derived CDR1 and CDR2 are SSHAT and FNYEAQ (reference sequence). CDR3 sequence: CASSLYRNTEAFF. In nucleotides, the CDR3 is TGTGCCAGCAGCTTATACAGGAACACTGAAGCTTTCTTT.

The chain couples TRBV7-2 to TRBJ2-7; D unresolved. Germline assignment: CDR1 SGHTA and CDR2 FQGNSA. V was pared by 5 bases and J by 3 bases, with 11 bases between. This CDR3 is 13 amino acids long. The CDR3 DNA follows: TGTGCCAGCAGCCAAAAGGGTTACTACGAGCAGTACTTC. Residues: CASSQKGYYEQYF.

V usage is TRBV2 and J usage is TRBJ2-1; 10 positions agree with TRBD2. Germline V gene data show CDR1 as SNHLY and CDR2 as FYNNEI. V lost 7 bases to trimming and J lost 7 bases; unmatched junction nucleotides: 10. This CDR3 contains 15 residues. The CDR3 nucleotides are TGTGCCAGCACCACCCTAGCGGGAGCGGGTAATGAGCAGTTCTTC. Its translation is CASTTLAGAGNEQFF.

The J gene is TRBJ1-5, the V gene TRBV28; D is perhaps TRBD1 (6 bases). Per germline, CDR1 MDHEN and CDR2 SYDVKM. Deletions cut 6 bases from V and 7 bases from J, with 16 bases between. This CDR3 region has 14 residues. This CDR3 is CASRDNRVRQPQHF. Here the CDR3 DNA reads TGTGCCAGCAGGGACAACAGGGTAAGGCAGCCCCAGCATTTT.

The sample holds one count of this clone. The chain links TRBV28 to TRBJ2-1, with TRBD1 matching over 10 bases. V shed 3 bases and J 3 bases; nucleotides not matched to a gene: 2. Per germline, CDR1 MDHEN and CDR2 SYDVKM. The CDR3 totals 15 residues. CDR3 residues: CASSFRTGGYNEQFF. For the CDR3, the DNA is TGTGCCAGCAGTTTTAGGACAGGGGGCTACAATGAGCAGTTCTTC.

V gene TRBV28 combines with J gene TRBJ2-7; 12 bases are a match to TRBD2. The CDR3 contains 13 residues. V gave up 6 bases and J gave up 4 bases; unmatched junction bases: 1. Germline V gene sequence: CDR1 MDHEN, CDR2 SYDVKM. The CDR3 loop is CASRTSGSYEQYF. The CDR3 DNA is TGTGCCAGCAGGACTAGCGGGAGTTACGAGCAGTACTTC. The whole variable domain, filled in from reference TRBV28 and TRBJ2-7, reads DVKVTQSSRYLVKRTGEKVFLECVQDMDHENMFWYRQDPGLGLRLIYFSYDVKMKEKGDIPEGYSVSREKKERFSLILESASTNQTSMYLCASRTSGSYEQYFGPGTRLTVT.

J is TRBJ2-6 and V is TRBV28; TRBD1 agrees at 7 bases. V lost 4 bases and J lost 0; bases outside the gene matches: 6. CDR3 length equals 17 residues. In germline, CDR1 is MDHEN, CDR2 SYDVKM. CDR3 sequence: CASSSVGQSSGANVLTF. CDR3 DNA sequence: TGTGCCAGCAGTTCGGTGGGACAGAGCTCTGGGGCCAACGTCCTGACTTTC.

The chain links TRBV10-2 to TRBJ2-1, with 14 bases fitting TRBD2. This CDR3 contains 15 residues. V lost 6 bases to trimming and J lost 5 bases; unmatched junction nucleotides: 3. Germline CDR1 reads WSHSY; CDR2 reads SAAADI. The CDR3 DNA reads TGCGCCAGCAGCAGACTAGCGGGAGGGGACAATGAGCAGTTCTTC. Encoded protein: CASSRLAGGDNEQFF.

V usage is TRBV28 and J usage is TRBJ1-5; D unresolved. This CDR3 has 16 residues. The germline V gene encodes CDR1 MDHEN and CDR2 SYDVKM. V dropped 4 bases and J dropped 7 bases, with 20 bases sitting between them. CDR3 coding DNA: TGTGCCAGCAGTTCCCTCCTGACCGCCGTAGGGCAGCCCCAGCATTTT. This gives the protein CASSSLLTAVGQPQHF.

This chain uses TRBV6-5 with TRBJ1-1; D gene unclear. Germline lookup yields CDR1 MNHEY and CDR2 SVGAGI. This CDR3 has 12 amino acids. The ends were cut back, 6 bases at V and 7 bases at J, with 12 bases in the middle. CDR3 sequence: CASSPGHSEAFF. CDR3 in DNA: TGTGCCAGCAGCCCTGGGCATAGTGAAGCTTTCTTT.

This clone has a count of ten or more. This chain uses TRBV7-2 with TRBJ1-6; D is possibly TRBD1 (6 bases). Germline loops: CDR1 SGHTA, CDR2 FQGNSA. Trimming took 5 bases from V and 7 from J, leaving 15 bases between them. This CDR3 is built from 15 residues. The CDR3 DNA follows: TGTGCCAGCAGCAAGAACAGGGTTGGGAATTCACCCCTCCACTTT. Translated, it gives CASSKNRVGNSPLHF.

This clone has only a few counts. The chain uses TRBV28 and TRBJ2-7; unclear D gene. V was cut by 1 base and J by 2 bases, with 15 bases left in between. Germline assignment: CDR1 MDHEN and CDR2 SYDVKM. The CDR3 is 16 residues long. CDR3 region: CASSLFYTGPTYEQYF. The DNA of the CDR3 is TGTGCCAGCAGTTTATTTTATACTGGACCAACCTACGAGCAGTACTTC. Using reference TRBV28 and TRBJ2-7 for the parts outside the CDR3, the full variable domain is DVKVTQSSRYLVKRTGEKVFLECVQDMDHENMFWYRQDPGLGLRLIYFSYDVKMKEKGDIPEGYSVSREKKERFSLILESASTNQTSMYLCASSLFYTGPTYEQYFGPGTRLTVT.

This chain uses TRBV6-5 with TRBJ2-3; 8 nucleotides align to TRBD2. J lost 3 bases, V lost 6 bases, and 8 bases had no gene match. This CDR3 is built from 15 residues. Germline V gene lookup returns CDR1 MNHEY and CDR2 SVGAGI. The DNA for the CDR3 is TGTGCCAGCAGATCAAGCGGGAGTAGGACAGATACGCAGTATTTT. It encodes CASRSSGSRTDTQYF.